The rows below give T cell receptor beta chains drawn from one sample of a study of cytomegalovirus exposure and HLA in healthy donors. This table comes from immunoSEQ multiplex PCR, and its TCRdb copy is limited to in-frame clones, with some not included. The sample lists about 160,000 clones; 65% to 85% were seen once. Sequencing was done on a sample of PBMCs. Receptors originate from a man aged 35 to 55 in good health and CMV-seropositive. The CDR3 runs from the conserved cysteine through the conserved F or W. A D gene is named only where the DNA matches it firmly. The listing skips clone size in some rows; elsewhere it reads once, few, many or a size class.

clone size	D gene	V gene	J gene	CDR3 DNA	CDR3 protein
few	TRBD2	TRBV6-5	TRBJ2-3	TGTGCCAGCAGCCCCGTAGCGGGGGGAACAGATACGCAGTATTTT	CASSPVAGGTDTQYF
.	.	TRBV7-8	TRBJ2-7	TGTGCCAGCAGCTTAGCGCTTTCAAGTAGCTCCTACGAGCAGTACTTC	CASSLALSSSSYEQYF
.	.	TRBV5-1	TRBJ1-1	TGCGCCAGCAGCTGGGACTTGAACACTGAAGCTTTCTTT	CASSWDLNTEAFF
.	TRBD1	TRBV11-1	TRBJ2-3	TGTGCCAGCAGCCCGAACCGGGACAGGCAGGGAGATACGCAGTATTTT	CASSPNRDRQGDTQYF
many	.	TRBV5-1	TRBJ1-2	TGCGCCAGCAGCTCAGCCACAGGATACTATGGCTACACCTTC	CASSSATGYYGYTF
once	TRBD2	TRBV5-1	TRBJ2-1	TGCGCCAGCAGCCCCCAGGCTAGCGGGGTTCGGAGGGGGGCAGACAATGAGCAGTTCTTC	CASSPQASGVRRGADNEQFF
.	.	TRBV6-6	TRBJ1-5	TGTGCCAGCAGTTTGGGGCTGTACAGCAATCAGCCCCAGCATTTT	CASSLGLYSNQPQHF
.	TRBD1	TRBV7-8	TRBJ1-1	TGTGCCAGCAGCCAGAGACAGGGTTTCGGCACTGAAGCTTTCTTT	CASSQRQGFGTEAFF
.	TRBD2	TRBV4-3	TRBJ2-2	TGCGCCAGCAGCCCTAGCGGGGGGGGGAACACCGGGGAGCTGTTTTTT	CASSPSGGGNTGELFF
.	TRBD1	TRBV2	TRBJ2-7	TGTGCCAGCAGACCAGGACAGGGGGCGTTCTACGAGCAGTACTTC	CASRPGQGAFYEQYF
.	.	TRBV18	TRBJ1-3	TGTGCCAGCTCACCCGTGGGGGAGGCAGGAAACACCATATATTTT	CASSPVGEAGNTIYF
.	.	TRBV5-5	TRBJ1-2	TGTGCCAGCAGCCCGGACACCTTTAACTATGGCTACACCTTC	CASSPDTFNYGYTF
once	.	TRBV7-2	TRBJ2-1	TGTGCCAGCAGCTTAAGCTTACTAGCTTCCTACAATGAGCAGTTCTTC	CASSLSLLASYNEQFF
.	.	TRBV5-5	TRBJ2-2	TGTGCCAGCAGCTTTATCGACGGGGCAGGGGACACCGGGGAGCTGTTTTTT	CASSFIDGAGDTGELFF
.	.	TRBV5-1	TRBJ2-1	TGCGCCAGCAGCCCGTGGGGGCTTGAGCAGTTCTTC	CASSPWGLEQFF
.	TRBD2	TRBV11-2	TRBJ2-1	TGTGCCAGCAGCGCCCGCCTAGCGGTCCAGCAGTTCTTC	CASSARLAVQQFF
.	.	TRBV19	TRBJ1-5	TGTGCCACCGATCGAGGGGGGGGGCGGCAACCCCAGCATTTT	CATDRGGGRQPQHF